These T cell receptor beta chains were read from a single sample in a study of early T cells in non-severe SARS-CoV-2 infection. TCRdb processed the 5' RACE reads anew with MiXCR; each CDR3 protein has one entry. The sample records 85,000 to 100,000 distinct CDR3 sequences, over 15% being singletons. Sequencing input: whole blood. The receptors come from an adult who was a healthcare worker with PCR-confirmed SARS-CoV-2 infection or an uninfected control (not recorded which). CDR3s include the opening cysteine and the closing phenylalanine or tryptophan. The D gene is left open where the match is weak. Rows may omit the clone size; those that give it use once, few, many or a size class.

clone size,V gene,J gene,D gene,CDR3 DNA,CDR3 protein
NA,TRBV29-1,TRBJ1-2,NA,TGCAGCGTTATGGGCCCTTATGGCTACACCTTC,CSVMGPYGYTF
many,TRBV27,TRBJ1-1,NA,TGTGCCAGCAGTTTAGGGGGGCGGTGGACTGAAGCTTTCTTT,CASSLGGRWTEAFF
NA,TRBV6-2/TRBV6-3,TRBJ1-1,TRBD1,TGTGCCAGCAGCAAACAGGGGGCGATGAGGACTGAAGCTTTCTTT,CASSKQGAMRTEAFF
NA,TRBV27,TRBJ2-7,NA,TGTGCCAGCAGTCCCCCGTTGTACGAGCAGTACTTC,CASSPPLYEQYF
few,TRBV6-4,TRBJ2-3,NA,TGTGCCAGCAGGCCCCGGGGGGCTAGCACAGATACGCAGTATTTT,CASRPRGASTDTQYF
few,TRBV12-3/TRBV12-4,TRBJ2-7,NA,TGTGCCAGCAGTTATTCTAACTACGAGCAGTACTTC,CASSYSNYEQYF
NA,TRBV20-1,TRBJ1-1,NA,TGCAGTGCTAGAGATGGCCCCAGGGGGAACACTGAAGCTTTCTTT,CSARDGPRGNTEAFF
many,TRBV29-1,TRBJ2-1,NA,TGCAGCGTTGTTTCCAGGCAAGCCTACAATGAGCAGTTCTTC,CSVVSRQAYNEQFF
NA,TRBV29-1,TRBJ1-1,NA,TGCAGCGTTTGCGAGGGGGACACTGAAGCTTTCTTT,CSVCEGDTEAFF
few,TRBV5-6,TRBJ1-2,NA,TGTGCCAGCAGCTTGGAAAGGGGGGCGTATGGCTACACCTTC,CASSLERGAYGYTF
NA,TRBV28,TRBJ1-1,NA,TGTGCCAGCAGTTCGTTTTCATTGAACACTGAAGCTTTCTTT,CASSSFSLNTEAFF
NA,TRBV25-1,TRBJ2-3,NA,TGTGCCAGCAGTGGGTCCCATACGCAGTATTTT,CASSGSHTQYF
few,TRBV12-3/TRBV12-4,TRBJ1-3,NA,TGTGCCAGCAGCCCAATCAGGGTGACTGGAAACACCATATATTTT,CASSPIRVTGNTIYF
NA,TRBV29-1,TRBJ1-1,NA,TGCAGCGTTGACAGGGCGAGTACTGAAGCTTTCTTT,CSVDRASTEAFF
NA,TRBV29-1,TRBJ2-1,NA,TGCAGCGCCTCGAGGGCCAATGAGCAGTTCTTC,CSASRANEQFF
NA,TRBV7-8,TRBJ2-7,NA,TGTGCCAGCAGCTTAGGTTGGTACGAGCAGTACTTC,CASSLGWYEQYF
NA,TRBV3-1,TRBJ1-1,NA,TGTGCCAGCAGCCAGACCTCACCCCCCGGCGCTGAAGCTTTCTTT,CASSQTSPPGAEAFF
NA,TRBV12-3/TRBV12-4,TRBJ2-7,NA,TGTGCCAGCAGTTTGGGTGGGACACGCGTCTACTACGAGCAGTACTTC,CASSLGGTRVYYEQYF
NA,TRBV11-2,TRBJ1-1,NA,TGTGCCAGCAGCTTTAACGGCGTTTCCACTGAAGCTTTCTTT,CASSFNGVSTEAFF
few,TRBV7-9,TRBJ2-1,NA,TGTGCCAGCAGCCCGCTGGAAGTTGAGCAGTTCTTC,CASSPLEVEQFF
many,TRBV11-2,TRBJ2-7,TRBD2,TGTGCCAGCAGCTCGGGACTAGCGGGAGAGGGGGAGCAGTACTTC,CASSSGLAGEGEQYF
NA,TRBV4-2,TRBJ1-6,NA,TGTGCCAGCAGCCAAGGCTTCCATTCACCCCTCCACTTT,CASSQGFHSPLHF
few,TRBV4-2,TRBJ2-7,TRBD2,TGTGCCAGCAGCCAAGCGGCTAGCGGGGTGGACTCCTACGAGCAGTACTTC,CASSQAASGVDSYEQYF
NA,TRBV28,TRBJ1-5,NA,TGTGCCAGCAGTTTAAAGGCGGGTGGCAATCAGCCCCAGCATTTT,CASSLKAGGNQPQHF
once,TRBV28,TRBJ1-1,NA,TGTGCCAGCACCGCCCAGTCCGTCGATGAAGCTTTCTTT,CASTAQSVDEAFF
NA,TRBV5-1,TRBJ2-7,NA,TGCGCCAGCAGCCGGGACTTTTCCTACGAGCAGTACTTC,CASSRDFSYEQYF
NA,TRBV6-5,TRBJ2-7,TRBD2,TGTGCCAGCAGTTACAAAGGCGGGGGGTCCCATCACGAGCAGTACTTC,CASSYKGGGSHHEQYF
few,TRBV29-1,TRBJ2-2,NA,TGCAGCGTGCCAGGTTATACCGGGGAGCTGTTTTTT,CSVPGYTGELFF
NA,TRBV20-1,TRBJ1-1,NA,TGCAGTGCTTATAACTTGAACACTGAAGCTTTCTTT,CSAYNLNTEAFF
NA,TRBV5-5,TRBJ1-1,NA,TGTGCCAGCAGCTCGATCCAGAACACTGAAGCTTTCTTT,CASSSIQNTEAFF
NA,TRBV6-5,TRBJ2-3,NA,TGTGCCAGCAGTTTAGGGGGGCCCCCCACAGATACGCAGTATTTT,CASSLGGPPTDTQYF
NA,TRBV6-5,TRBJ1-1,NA,TGTGCCAGCAGTTGGGACCGGGGTGGCACTGAAGCTTTCTTT,CASSWDRGGTEAFF
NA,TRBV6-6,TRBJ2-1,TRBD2,TGTGCCAGCAGCGGCGGGAGGGGTAGGTCCTACAATGAGCAGTTCTTC,CASSGGRGRSYNEQFF
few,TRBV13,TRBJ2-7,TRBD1,TGTGCCAGCAGCTTACAAGGACAGGACGCCTACGAGCAGTACTTC,CASSLQGQDAYEQYF
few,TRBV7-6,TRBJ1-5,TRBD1,TGTGCCAGCAGTCGGGACAGAGATACTAATCAGCCCCAGCATTTT,CASSRDRDTNQPQHF
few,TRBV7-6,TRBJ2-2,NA,TGTGCCAGCAGGCCGACAGGCGGAGAGTGGCGGGGAACCACCGGGGAGCTGTTTTTT,CASRPTGGEWRGTTGELFF
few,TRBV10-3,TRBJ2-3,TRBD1,TGTGCCATCGGGCCGGGACAGGGAGTATATTTT,CAIGPGQGVYF
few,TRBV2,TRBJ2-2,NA,TGTGCCAGCAGTGAATTAGCAGGGGCGGGAACCGGGGAGCTGTTTTTT,CASSELAGAGTGELFF
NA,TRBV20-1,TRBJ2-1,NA,TGCAGTGCTTCGTTGGCCGGCGACAGGGAGGTCAATGAGCAGTTCTTC,CSASLAGDREVNEQFF
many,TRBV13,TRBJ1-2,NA,TGTGCCAGCAGCTTACAGTCTCTCCCCCAAACTAACTATGGCTACACCTTC,CASSLQSLPQTNYGYTF
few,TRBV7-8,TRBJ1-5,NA,TGTGCCAGCAGCTTTGATCACAATCAGCCCCAGCATTTT,CASSFDHNQPQHF
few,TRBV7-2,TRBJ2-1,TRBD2,TGTGCCAGCAGCTTAACGGCTAGCGGCGGAATATTCAATGAGCAGTTCTTC,CASSLTASGGIFNEQFF
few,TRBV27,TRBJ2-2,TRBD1,TGTGCCAGCAGTCTACAGGGGCGGACCGGGGAGCTGTTTTTT,CASSLQGRTGELFF
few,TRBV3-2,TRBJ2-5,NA,TGTGCCAGCAGCCCTTACCGACACAGGGGTACGATTCACGAGACCCAGTACTTC,CASSPYRHRGTIHETQYF
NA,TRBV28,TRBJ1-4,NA,TGTGCCAGCAGGGCCCCTTTTGGGGGAAAACTGTTTTTT,CASRAPFGGKLFF
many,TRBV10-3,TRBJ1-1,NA,TGTGCCATCAGTGAGTCGGAGTTGAAGAACACTGAAGCTTTCTTT,CAISESELKNTEAFF
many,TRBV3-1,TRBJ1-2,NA,TGTGCCAGCAGCCAAGATCCGGCGGGCCTTGGGGATGGCTACACCTTC,CASSQDPAGLGDGYTF
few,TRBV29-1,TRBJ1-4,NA,TGCAGCGTTGGGGCAGGAGCCTCTGAAAAACTGTTTTTT,CSVGAGASEKLFF